Sequencing of this TCR beta chain was carried out in a study of blood T cell repertoires in COVID-19. About the research overall: Acute and convalescent COVID-19 specimens originated in the United States, Italy and Spain.

Authors' methods: Counts of nucleated cells, estimated from reference gene primer amplification, were obtained. Generated by immunoSEQ multiplex PCR, the TCRdb table keeps only in-frame clones and is missing some. D and trimming were read from the DNA, whereas the V and J calls and clone size are those reported in that table. This sample yields around 360,000 clones, of which approximately 87% are seen a single time; 8.5% to 12% belongs to the top ten. Those enrolled in Seattle joined during active infection and were followed longitudinally afterward. The V gene's germline CDR1 is LNHDA and CDR2 SQIVND (reference sequence). Trimming shortened V by 5 bases and J by 4 bases, and 11 bases separated the two germline ends. The CDR3 spans 13 residues.

The receptor comes from a young woman with COVID-19, enrolled during active disease. The sequencing input was peripheral blood. This rearrangement joins TRBV19 to TRBJ2-5, with D possibly being TRBD2 (5 bases). CDR3 sequence reads: CASSSFGGETQYF. CDR3 nucleotides: TGTGCCAGTAGTTCTTTCGGAGGAGAGACCCAGTACTTC. The entire variable domain, with the rest obtained from reference TRBV19 and TRBJ2-5, is as follows: DGGITQSPKYLFRKEGQNVTLSCEQNLNHDAMYWYRQDPGQGLRLIYYSQIVNDFQKGDIAEGYSVSREKKESFPLTVTSAQKNPTAFYLCASSSFGGETQYFGPGTRLLVL.